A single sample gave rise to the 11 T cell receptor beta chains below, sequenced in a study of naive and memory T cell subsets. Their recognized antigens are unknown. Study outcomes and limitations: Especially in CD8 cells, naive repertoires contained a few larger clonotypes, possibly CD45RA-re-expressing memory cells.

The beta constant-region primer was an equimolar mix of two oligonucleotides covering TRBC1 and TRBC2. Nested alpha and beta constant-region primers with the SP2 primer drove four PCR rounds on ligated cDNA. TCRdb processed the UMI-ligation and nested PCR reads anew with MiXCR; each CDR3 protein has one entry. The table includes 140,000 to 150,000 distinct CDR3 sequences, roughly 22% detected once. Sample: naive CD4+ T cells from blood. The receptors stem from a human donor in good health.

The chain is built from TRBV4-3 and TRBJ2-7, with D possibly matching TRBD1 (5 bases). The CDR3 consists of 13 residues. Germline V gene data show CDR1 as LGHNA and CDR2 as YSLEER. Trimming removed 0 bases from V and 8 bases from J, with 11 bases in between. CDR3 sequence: CASSQDRQGQQYF. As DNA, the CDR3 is TGCGCCAGCAGCCAAGATAGGCAGGGCCAGCAGTACTTC.

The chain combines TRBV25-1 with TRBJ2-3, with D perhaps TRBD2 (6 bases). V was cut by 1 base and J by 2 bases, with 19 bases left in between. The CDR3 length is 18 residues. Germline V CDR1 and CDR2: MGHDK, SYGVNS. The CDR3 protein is CASSESGTSGSFTDTQYF. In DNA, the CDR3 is TGTGCCAGCAGTGAATCCGGGACTTCTGGGTCCTTCACAGATACGCAGTATTTT.

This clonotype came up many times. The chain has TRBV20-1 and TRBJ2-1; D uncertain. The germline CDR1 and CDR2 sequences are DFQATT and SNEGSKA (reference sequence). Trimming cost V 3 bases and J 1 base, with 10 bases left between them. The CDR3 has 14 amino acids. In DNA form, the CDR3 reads TGCAGTGCTAGGGATCTACTGTCCTACAATGAGCAGTTCTTC. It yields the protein CSARDLLSYNEQFF.

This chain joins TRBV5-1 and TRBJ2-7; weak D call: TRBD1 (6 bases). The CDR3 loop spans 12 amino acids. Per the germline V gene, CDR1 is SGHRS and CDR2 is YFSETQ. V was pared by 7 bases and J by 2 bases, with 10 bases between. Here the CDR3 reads CASGTGTYEQYF. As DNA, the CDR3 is TGCGCCAGCGGTACAGGGACCTACGAGCAGTACTTC.

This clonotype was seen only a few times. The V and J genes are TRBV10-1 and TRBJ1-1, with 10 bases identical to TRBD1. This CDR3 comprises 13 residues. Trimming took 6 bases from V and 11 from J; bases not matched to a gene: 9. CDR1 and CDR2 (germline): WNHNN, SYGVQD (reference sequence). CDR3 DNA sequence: TGCGCCAGCAGCCAGGGACAGGGGTGGATTGCTTTCTTT. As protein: CASSQGQGWIAFF.

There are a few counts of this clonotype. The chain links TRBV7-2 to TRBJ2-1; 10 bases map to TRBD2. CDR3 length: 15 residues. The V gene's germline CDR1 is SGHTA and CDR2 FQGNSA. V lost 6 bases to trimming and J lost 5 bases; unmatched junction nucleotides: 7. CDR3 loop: CASSLRTSGNNEQFF. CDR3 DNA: TGTGCCAGCAGTCTCAGGACTAGCGGAAACAATGAGCAGTTCTTC.

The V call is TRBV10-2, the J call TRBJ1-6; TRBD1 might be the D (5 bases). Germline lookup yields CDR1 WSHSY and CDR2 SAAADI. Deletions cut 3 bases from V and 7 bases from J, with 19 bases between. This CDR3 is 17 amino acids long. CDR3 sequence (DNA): TGCGCCAGCAGTGAACCAATCAAAACAGGCCGAAATTCACCCCTCCACTTT. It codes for CASSEPIKTGRNSPLHF.

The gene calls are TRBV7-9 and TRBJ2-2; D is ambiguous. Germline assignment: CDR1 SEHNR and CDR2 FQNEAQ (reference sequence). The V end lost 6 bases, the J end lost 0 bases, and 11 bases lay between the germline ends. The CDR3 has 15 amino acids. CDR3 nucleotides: TGTGCCAGCAGTAAGATAAGACCGAACACCGGGGAGCTGTTTTTT. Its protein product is CASSKIRPNTGELFF.

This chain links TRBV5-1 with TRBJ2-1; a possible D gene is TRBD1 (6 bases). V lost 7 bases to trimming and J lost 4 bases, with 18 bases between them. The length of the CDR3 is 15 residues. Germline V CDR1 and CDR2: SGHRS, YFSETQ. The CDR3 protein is CASRSRDTRYNEQFF. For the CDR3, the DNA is TGCGCCAGCCGATCCCGGGACACTCGGTACAATGAGCAGTTCTTC.

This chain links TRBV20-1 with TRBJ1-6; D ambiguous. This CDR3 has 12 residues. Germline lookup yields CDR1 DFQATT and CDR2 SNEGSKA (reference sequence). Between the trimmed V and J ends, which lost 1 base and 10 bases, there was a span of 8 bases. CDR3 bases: TGCAGTGCTAGAGGTGGGGTGTCACCCCTCCACTTT. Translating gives CSARGGVSPLHF.

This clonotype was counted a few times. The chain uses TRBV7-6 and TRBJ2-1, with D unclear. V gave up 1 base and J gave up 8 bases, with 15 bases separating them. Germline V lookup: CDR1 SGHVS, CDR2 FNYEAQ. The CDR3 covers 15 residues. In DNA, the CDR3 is TGTGCCAGCAGCTTAGGACTGCCGGGCCCCGATGAGCAGTTCTTC. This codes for CASSLGLPGPDEQFF.